The 20 T cell receptor beta chains given below trace back to one sample, sequenced in a study of cytomegalovirus exposure and HLA in healthy donors. In the PCR, 60 Vbeta and 13 Jbeta primers were used. Data came from immunoSEQ multiplex PCR; TCRdb stores just in-frame clones and leaves some out. The sample includes some 190,000 clones, under 9.5% of them seen just once. Sequencing was performed on PBMCs. The receptors were gathered from a woman in her twenties or thirties in good health and CMV-seropositive.

This clone was seen many times. Other DNA sequences in this sample translate to the same CDR3. As DNA, the CDR3 is TGTGCCTGGACGGGAGGGAGCAATCAGCCCCAGCATTTT. The encoded protein is CAWTGGSNQPQHF. V is TRBV30 and J is TRBJ1-5, with D hard to call. Per germline, CDR1 GTSNPN and CDR2 SVGIG (reference sequence). The CDR3 length is 13 residues. The V end was cut by 4 bases, the J end by 1 base, with 8 bases between.

This clone was counted only a few times. The J gene is TRBJ2-1, the V gene TRBV9; no definite D call. V was trimmed by 1 base and J by 4 bases, leaving 6 bases between them. Germline CDR1 and CDR2: SGDLS and YYNGEE. CDR3 length equals 13 residues. The CDR3 spells CASSVSEYNEQFF. In nucleotides, the CDR3 is TGTGCCAGCAGCGTATCGGAGTACAATGAGCAGTTCTTC.

The rearrangement joins TRBV6-5 to TRBJ1-2; 7 bases agree with TRBD1. This CDR3 has 13 amino acids. Per the germline V gene, CDR1 is MNHEY and CDR2 is SVGAGI. V lost 7 bases to trimming and J lost 4 bases; unmatched junction nucleotides: 6. The CDR3 loop reads CASTRGRIYGYTF. CDR3 DNA sequence: TGTGCCAGCACGAGGGGGCGCATCTATGGCTACACCTTC.

The rearrangement joins TRBV25-1 to TRBJ2-5; 7 nucleotides match TRBD2. Germline V gene lookup returns CDR1 MGHDK and CDR2 SYGVNS. CDR3 size: 13 residues. V was clipped by 11 bases and J by 5 bases; unmatched bases: 11. CDR3 bases: TGTGCCGCGGGGAGGGAAGTGTGGGAGACCCAGTACTTC. Translation gives CAAGREVWETQYF.

This clone appeared a few times. The V gene is TRBV6-1, the J gene TRBJ1-1; D gene uncertain. The CDR3 covers 15 residues. The V and J ends lost 3 bases and 1 base respectively, with 12 bases between them. Per germline, CDR1 MNHNS and CDR2 SASEGT. DNA for the CDR3: TGTGCCAGCAGTGATTTCTATCCGGGGAACACTGAAGCTTTCTTT. It is translated as CASSDFYPGNTEAFF.

This clone came up a few times. For the CDR3, the DNA is TGTGCCAGCAGCGGCGGACTAGCGGGAGGTGGGGGGGAGACCCAGTACTTC. This codes for CASSGGLAGGGGETQYF. J is TRBJ2-5 and V is TRBV5-4; 14 nucleotides align to TRBD2. CDR1 is SGHNT and CDR2 is YYREEE in the germline V gene (reference sequence). J was trimmed by 5 bases and V by 4 bases; bases with no gene match: 10. The CDR3 loop spans 17 amino acids.

This clone was seen only a few times. This sequence joins TRBV6-1 and TRBJ1-2; possible D gene TRBD1, 6 bases. CDR1 and CDR2 from the germline V gene are MNHNS and SASEGT. The CDR3 is 15 residues long. V was clipped by 4 bases and J by 1 base, with 13 bases between them. The CDR3 region is CASSVTGTLNYGYTF. CDR3 coding DNA: TGTGCCAGCAGTGTGACAGGAACCCTTAACTATGGCTACACCTTC.

This chain links TRBV19 with TRBJ2-3, with TRBD2 matching over 10 bases. Unmatched junction bases numbered 3, after V lost 3 bases and J lost 0 bases. CDR3 length: 16 residues. Germline V gene data show CDR1 as LNHDA and CDR2 as SQIVND (reference sequence). CDR3 loop: CASSMETSGSTDTQYF. CDR3 coding DNA: TGTGCCAGTAGTATGGAGACTAGCGGGAGCACAGATACGCAGTATTTT.

The genes are TRBV7-2 and TRBJ2-1; 8 bases map to TRBD2. Per germline, CDR1 SGHTA and CDR2 FQGNSA. The CDR3 sequence is 16 residues long. After removal of 2 bases from V and 6 bases from J, the junction contained 9 bases not matched to a gene. CDR3 region: CASSLLATSVSNEQFF. The CDR3 nucleotides are TGTGCCAGCAGCTTACTCGCGACTAGCGTTAGCAATGAGCAGTTCTTC.

This clone was detected a few times. Within the sample, other DNA sequences also encode this same CDR3. CDR3 in amino acids: CASSHGTGGKETQYF. CDR3 bases: TGTGCCAGCAGCCACGGGACAGGCGGTAAAGAGACCCAGTACTTC. The chain combines TRBV6-1 with TRBJ2-5, with TRBD1 identical over 8 bases. Germline loops: CDR1 MNHNS, CDR2 SASEGT. This CDR3 has 15 amino acids. The V segment lost 6 bases and the J segment 3 bases; nucleotides outside the gene matches: 9.

This clone has only a few counts. The sample has other DNA sequences that encode this CDR3 too. V and J are TRBV13 and TRBJ2-7; 12 positions match TRBD2. The CDR3 has 15 amino acids. V dropped 4 bases and J dropped 2; count of bases not matched to a gene: 3. CDR1 and CDR2 from the germline V gene are PRHDT and FYEKMQ (reference sequence). The CDR3 coding sequence is TGTGCCAGCAGCTCGGGACTAGCGGGCCCCTACGAGCAGTACTTC. Translated, it gives CASSSGLAGPYEQYF. Full variable domain (rest looked up from reference TRBV13 and TRBJ2-7): AAGVIQSPRHLIKEKRETATLKCYPIPRHDTVYWYQQGPGQDPQFLISFYEKMQSDKGSIPDRFSAQQFSDYHSELNMSSLELGDSALYFCASSSGLAGPYEQYFGPGTRLTVT.

This clone was seen a handful of times. V is TRBV19 and J is TRBJ1-1; D might be TRBD1 (5 bases). V lost 5 bases, J lost 2 bases, and 12 bases lay in between. The CDR3 spans 14 residues. The germline V gene encodes CDR1 LNHDA and CDR2 SQIVND (reference sequence). CDR3 in DNA: TGTGCCAGTAGTTTTGGACACATCAACACTGAAGCTTTCTTT. It encodes CASSFGHINTEAFF.

This chain joins TRBV14 and TRBJ2-6; TRBD2 matches at 7 bases. Germline CDR1 SGHDN, CDR2 FVKESK. The CDR3 is 16 residues long. With 2 bases clipped from V and 2 bases from J, the junction kept 3 bases outside the gene matches. Here the CDR3 reads CASSQFRGAGANVLTF. CDR3 DNA sequence: TGTGCCAGCAGCCAATTTCGGGGGGCTGGGGCCAACGTCCTGACTTTC.

This clone appeared a few times. V is TRBV6-6 and J is TRBJ1-3; 7 bases match TRBD1. Trimming took 7 bases from V and 6 from J; bases not matched to a gene: 6. This CDR3 region has 13 residues. Germline CDR1 MNHNY, CDR2 SVGAGI (reference sequence). CDR3 coding DNA: TGTGCCAGCATTCTCACAGGGGCAAACACCATATATTTT. The encoded protein is CASILTGANTIYF.

In its sample, this clone was seen once. The genes are TRBV5-5 and TRBJ2-7, with 9 bases aligning to TRBD1. CDR1 is SGHKS, CDR2 YYEKEE, per germline (reference sequence). The trim removed 3 bases at V and 3 bases at J, leaving 13 bases unmatched. There are 17 residues in the CDR3. The chain's CDR3 is CASSYGDRALADYEQYF. As DNA, the CDR3 is TGTGCCAGCAGCTACGGGGACAGGGCCCTCGCGGACTACGAGCAGTACTTC.

CDR3 region: CASSEWVREAEAFF. CDR3 coding DNA: TGTGCCAGCAGTGAATGGGTCAGAGAGGCTGAAGCTTTCTTT. The chain combines TRBV25-1 with TRBJ1-1; the D is unclear. Germline-derived CDR1 and CDR2 are MGHDK and SYGVNS. Trimming stripped 1 base from V and 6 bases from J, with 12 bases between. The CDR3 loop spans 14 amino acids. Full variable domain (outside the CDR3, taken from reference TRBV25-1 and TRBJ1-1): EADIYQTPRYLVIGTGKKITLECSQTMGHDKMYWYQQDPGMELHLIHYSYGVNSTEKGDLSSESTVSRIRTEHFPLTLESARPSHTSQYLCASSEWVREAEAFFGQGTRLTVV.

The chain combines TRBV10-1 with TRBJ2-7, with 11 bases lining up with TRBD1. The J segment lost 9 bases and the V segment lost 6 bases, leaving 7 bases of the junction unmatched. This CDR3 contains 13 residues. Germline CDR1 WNHNN, CDR2 SYGVQD (reference sequence). In nucleotides, the CDR3 is TGCGCCAGCAGCGGACAGGGGGCTTTCCGGCAGTACTTC. Amino acids: CASSGQGAFRQYF.

In DNA form, the CDR3 reads TGCGCCAGCAGCAGAGACAGGGGGTCCCAAGAGACCCAGTACTTC. Residues: CASSRDRGSQETQYF. V usage is TRBV5-1 and J usage is TRBJ2-5; TRBD1 aligns across 9 bases. The CDR3 runs to 15 residues. Looked up from germline, CDR1 is SGHRS and CDR2 is YFSETQ. Germline trimming cut 4 bases from V and 1 base from J; bases unmatched to any gene: 5.

This sequence joins TRBV7-9 and TRBJ1-2; the match to TRBD1 covers 10 bases. Looked up from germline, CDR1 is SEHNR and CDR2 is FQNEAQ (reference sequence). The CDR3 is 17 residues long. Trimming cost V 5 bases and J 8 bases; bases outside gene matches: 17. The chain's CDR3 is CASSEETGGVVSRGYTF. CDR3 DNA sequence: TGTGCCAGCAGCGAAGAGACAGGGGGCGTCGTTTCTCGAGGCTACACCTTC.

A few counts support this clone. The chain couples TRBV6-4 to TRBJ2-1, with 8 positions matching TRBD2. V shed 0 bases and J 5 bases; nucleotides not matched to a gene: 3. The CDR3 covers 15 residues. Germline loops: CDR1 MRHNA, CDR2 SNTAGT. The CDR3 bases are TGTGCCAGCAGTGACTCGGTCGGGAGGGACAATGAGCAGTTCTTC. This sequence encodes CASSDSVGRDNEQFF.